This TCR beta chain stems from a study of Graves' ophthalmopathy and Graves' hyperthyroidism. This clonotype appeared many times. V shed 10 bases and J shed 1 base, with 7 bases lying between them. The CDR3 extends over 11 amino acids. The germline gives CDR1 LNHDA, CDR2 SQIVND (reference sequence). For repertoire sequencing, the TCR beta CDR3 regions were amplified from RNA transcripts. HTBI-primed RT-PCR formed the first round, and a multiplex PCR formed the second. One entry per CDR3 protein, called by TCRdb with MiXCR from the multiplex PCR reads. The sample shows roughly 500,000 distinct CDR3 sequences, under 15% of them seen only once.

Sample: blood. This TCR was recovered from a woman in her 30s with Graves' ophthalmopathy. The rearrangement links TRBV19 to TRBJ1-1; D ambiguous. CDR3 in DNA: TGTGCCACCCACAGGAACACTGAAGCTTTCTTT. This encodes CATHRNTEAFF.